What follows are 24 T cell receptor beta chains derived from one specimen sequenced in a study of blood T cell repertoires in COVID-19. Method: immunoSEQ multiplex PCR; TCRdb's copy keeps in-frame clones and lacks some. The repertoire holds over 100,000 clones, roughly 84% seen once, with about 1.3% in the top ten. Sequencing was carried out using peripheral blood. The receptor set was obtained from a man between 40 and 49 years old with acute or convalescent COVID-19.

The V and J genes are TRBV29-1 and TRBJ2-7; 15 bases fit TRBD2. The ends lost 5 bases at V and 6 bases at J; junction bases unmatched: 2. CDR3 size: 13 residues. Germline CDR1 SQVTM, CDR2 ANQGSEA. The CDR3 spells CSVRTSGRGEQYF. DNA for the CDR3: TGCAGCGTTCGGACTAGCGGGAGGGGCGAGCAGTACTTC.

The chain recombines TRBV3-1 (or the pseudogene TRBV3-2) with TRBJ2-2; D is unresolved. CDR1 LGHDT and CDR2 YNNKEL come from the germline V gene (reference sequence). Trimming shortened V by 4 bases and J by 5 bases, and 8 bases separated the two germline ends. This CDR3 comprises 13 residues. The CDR3 here is CASSPSRTGELFF. CDR3 coding DNA: TGTGCCAGCAGCCCCTCCCGGACCGGGGAGCTGTTTTTT.

A remark on this clone: Germline and junction disagree at one end, which may indicate a read error. This chain uses TRBV6-5 with TRBJ1-5; 11 nucleotides align to TRBD1. CDR1 and CDR2 from the germline V gene are MNHEY and SVGAGI. The CDR3 sequence is 16 residues long. DNA for the CDR3: TGTGCCAGCAGTAACTCACCGGGACAGGGGGATCAGCCCCAGCATTTT. It codes for CASSNSPGQGDQPQHF.

The chain recombines TRBV6-5 with TRBJ2-6; D is perhaps TRBD1 (6 bases). The CDR3 extends over 14 amino acids. V was clipped by 6 bases and J by 3 bases, with 9 bases between them. Germline V gene sequence: CDR1 MNHEY, CDR2 SVGAGI. CDR3 sequence reads: CASRGAGGANVLTF. CDR3 nucleotide sequence: TGTGCCAGCAGGGGGGCCGGTGGGGCCAACGTCCTGACTTTC.

The chain carries TRBV13 and TRBJ2-5; D is perhaps TRBD1 (6 bases). This CDR3 contains 12 residues. The V gene's germline CDR1 is PRHDT and CDR2 FYEKMQ (reference sequence). V gave up 4 bases and J gave up 9 bases, with 12 bases separating them. CDR3 nucleotides: TGTGCCAGCAGCTCCCCCCCAGGGGCCCAGTACTTC. Translating it yields CASSSPPGAQYF. The variable domain in full, completed from reference TRBV13 and TRBJ2-5, reads AAGVIQSPRHLIKEKRETATLKCYPIPRHDTVYWYQQGPGQDPQFLISFYEKMQSDKGSIPDRFSAQQFSDYHSELNMSSLELGDSALYFCASSSPPGAQYFGPGTRLLVL.

J is TRBJ2-7 and V is TRBV10-3; 10 positions agree with TRBD2. The CDR3 length is 13 residues. The V gene end was trimmed by 11 bases and the J gene end by 6 bases; junction bases not matched to a gene: 10. Germline V lookup: CDR1 ENHRY, CDR2 SYGVKD. CDR3 coding DNA: TGTGCCTCCTCCGGGACTAGCGTCGGCGAGCAGTACTTC. Residues: CASSGTSVGEQYF.

The chain couples TRBV27 to TRBJ2-7, with 10 bases aligning to TRBD2. From germline, CDR1 is MNHEY and CDR2 SMNVEV (reference sequence). The V and J ends lost 1 base and 3 bases, in that order; junction bases with no gene match: 15. This CDR3 has 19 residues. The DNA for the CDR3 is TGTGCCAGCAGTTTATACCCCTCAGGGCTAGCGGGGGCACTCTACGAGCAGTACTTC. Residues: CASSLYPSGLAGALYEQYF.

J is TRBJ1-1 and V is TRBV19; D unresolved. The V and J ends lost 7 bases and 1 base respectively, with 13 bases between them. The length of the CDR3 is 14 residues. CDR1 and CDR2 (germline): LNHDA, SQIVND (reference sequence). The CDR3 reads CASNIRRGNTEAFF. CDR3 DNA sequence: TGTGCCAGTAACATTCGACGAGGGAACACTGAAGCTTTCTTT.

Only one count was recorded for this clone. The CDR3 DNA reads TGTGCCAGCAGCTCACGACTGGAAACCTACAATGAGCAGTTCTTC. Translating gives CASSSRLETYNEQFF. The V gene is TRBV7-3, the J gene TRBJ2-1; D gene uncertain. Looked up from germline, CDR1 is SGHTA and CDR2 is FQGTGA. The CDR3 extends over 15 amino acids. Trimming took 4 bases from V and 2 from J, leaving 12 bases between them. The variable domain in full, with the rest retrieved from reference TRBV7-3 and TRBJ2-1, is GAGVSQTPSNKVTEKGKYVELRCDPISGHTALYWYRQSLGQGPEFLIYFQGTGAADDSGLPNDRFFAVRPEGSVSTLKIQRTERGDSAVYLCASSSRLETYNEQFFGPGTRLTVL.

The gene calls are TRBV6-1 and TRBJ1-3; 10 bases are a match to TRBD1. V was clipped by 4 bases and J by 4 bases; unmatched bases: 7. Germline V CDR1 and CDR2: MNHNS, SASEGT. The CDR3 loop spans 16 amino acids. The CDR3 coding sequence is TGTGCCAGCAGTGGGACACCGGGACAGGGGGGAAACACCATATATTTT. Translating gives CASSGTPGQGGNTIYF.

This rearrangement joins TRBV24-1 to TRBJ2-7, with D unclear. This CDR3 spans 15 amino acids. Germline CDR1 KGHDR, CDR2 SFDVKD. V was shortened by 0 bases and J by 2 bases, with 10 bases between the two germline ends. The CDR3 here is CATSDLQSLTYEQYF. The CDR3, as DNA: TGTGCCACCAGTGATTTGCAAAGCCTTACCTACGAGCAGTACTTC.

This clone was recorded once. V usage is TRBV28 and J usage is TRBJ2-3; 9 nucleotides match TRBD2. This CDR3 contains 15 residues. Germline assignment: CDR1 MDHEN and CDR2 SYDVKM. J gave up 6 bases and V 0 bases, and 4 bases lay outside the gene matches. CDR3 amino acids: CASSLWGGGADTQYF. The CDR3 nucleotides read TGTGCCAGCAGTTTATGGGGCGGGGGGGCTGATACGCAGTATTTT.

The rearrangement joins TRBV6-2 or TRBV6-3 to TRBJ1-5; D gene ambiguous. The CDR3 extends over 14 amino acids. Trimming shortened V by 4 bases and J by 0 bases, and 7 bases separated the two germline ends. Germline loops: CDR1 MNHEY, CDR2 SVGEGT. The CDR3 sequence: CASSFFYSNQPQHF. The DNA for the CDR3 is TGTGCCAGCAGTTTTTTTTATAGCAATCAGCCCCAGCATTTT.

The rearrangement uses TRBV7-2 and TRBJ2-7; maybe TRBD1 (6 bases). Germline assignment: CDR1 SGHTA and CDR2 FQGNSA. The CDR3 has 14 amino acids. Trimming took off 1 base at V and 3 bases at J, with 10 bases between the two ends. CDR3 DNA: TGTGCCAGCAGCTTAGGGCGGACAGTCTACGAGCAGTACTTC. As protein: CASSLGRTVYEQYF.

On this clone itself: An end of the junction does not agree with germline; a read error may underlie this. This sequence joins TRBV13 and TRBJ2-1, with 7 positions matching TRBD2. The CDR3 totals 15 residues. The germline V gene has CDR1 PRHDT and CDR2 FYEKMQ (reference sequence). For the CDR3, the DNA is TGTGCCGGCAGCTTATTCCGCGGGGGCTACAATGAGCAGTTCTTC. Protein: CAGSLFRGGYNEQFF.

This chain connects TRBV21-1 to TRBJ2-4; the table gives TRBD2 as D, unverified against the DNA. TRBV21-1 is listed as a pseudogene. The length of the CDR3 is 15 residues. CDR3 loop: CASSMGGLAKNIQYF. The CDR3 region has the DNA TGTGCCAGCAGCATGGGAGGGCTAGCCAAAAACATTCAGTACTTC.

The CDR3 DNA is TGTGCCAGCAGTGCACAGACTAGCGGGGGGGCAGATACGCAGTATTTT. Translation: CASSAQTSGGADTQYF. This sequence joins TRBV2 and TRBJ2-3; TRBD2 agrees at 14 bases. Germline assignment: CDR1 SNHLY and CDR2 FYNNEI. The CDR3 contains 16 residues. With V trimmed by 4 bases and J by 4 bases, 4 bases remained unmatched.

This clone was observed once. The V call is TRBV20-1, the J call TRBJ1-2; 10 nucleotides agree with TRBD1. CDR1 DFQATT and CDR2 SNEGSKA come from the germline V gene (reference sequence). The length of the CDR3 is 11 residues. V shed 6 bases and J 8 bases; nucleotides not matched to a gene: 3. The CDR3 nucleotides are TGCAGTGCCTCGACAGGGGGCGGCTACACCTTC. Protein: CSASTGGGYTF.

The chain uses TRBV5-1 and TRBJ2-7; 7 bases line up with TRBD1. V trimming: 3 bases; J trimming: 7 bases; junction bases outside the gene matches: 10. CDR1 and CDR2 from the germline V gene are SGHRS and YFSETQ. This CDR3 has 14 residues. CDR3: CASSWGTATKEQYF. The CDR3 DNA reads as TGCGCCAGCAGCTGGGGGACAGCTACTAAGGAGCAGTACTTC.

The chain couples TRBV30 to TRBJ1-5; 10 nucleotides line up with TRBD1. V trimming: 2 bases; J trimming: 1 base; junction bases outside the gene matches: 2. The CDR3 runs to 15 residues. From germline, CDR1 is GTSNPN and CDR2 SVGIG (reference sequence). This CDR3 reads CAWSWGQGSNQPQHF. The CDR3 DNA reads TGTGCCTGGAGTTGGGGACAGGGGAGCAATCAGCCCCAGCATTTT.

The table lists this clone with a count of one. V and J are TRBV10-3 and TRBJ2-5, with TRBD2 matching 7 bases. CDR1 ENHRY and CDR2 SYGVKD come from the germline V gene. The CDR3 covers 13 residues. Unmatched junction bases numbered 2, after V lost 2 bases and J lost 5 bases. CDR3 loop: CAISERAGETQYF. The CDR3 DNA follows: TGTGCCATCAGTGAGAGAGCGGGGGAGACCCAGTACTTC.

The chain recombines TRBV19 with TRBJ2-3, with 12 bases matching TRBD2. Germline CDR1 reads LNHDA; CDR2 reads SQIVND (reference sequence). V trimming: 0 bases; J trimming: 2 bases; junction bases outside the gene matches: 12. CDR3 length equals 20 residues. CDR3 DNA sequence: TGTGCCAGTAGTATAGAAGGAACTAGCGGGGGGACCTACGACACAGATACGCAGTATTTT. Translation gives CASSIEGTSGGTYDTDTQYF.

The chain couples TRBV10-3 to TRBJ2-7, with TRBD2 matching 10 bases. CDR3 size: 14 residues. Germline values: CDR1 ENHRY, CDR2 SYGVKD. The V gene end was trimmed by 3 bases and the J gene end by 9 bases; junction bases not matched to a gene: 8. Here the CDR3 reads CAISDLAGVKRQYF. The CDR3 coding sequence is TGTGCCATCAGTGATCTAGCGGGAGTAAAGAGGCAGTACTTC.

The chain recombines TRBV29-1 with TRBJ2-1, with TRBD1 identical over 10 bases. The germline V gene has CDR1 SQVTM and CDR2 ANQGSEA. The CDR3 consists of 13 residues. J lost 9 bases, V lost 4 bases, and 6 bases had no gene match. The DNA for the CDR3 is TGCAGCGTTGGGGACAGGGGACCTGGTGAGCAGTTCTTC. It codes for CSVGDRGPGEQFF.